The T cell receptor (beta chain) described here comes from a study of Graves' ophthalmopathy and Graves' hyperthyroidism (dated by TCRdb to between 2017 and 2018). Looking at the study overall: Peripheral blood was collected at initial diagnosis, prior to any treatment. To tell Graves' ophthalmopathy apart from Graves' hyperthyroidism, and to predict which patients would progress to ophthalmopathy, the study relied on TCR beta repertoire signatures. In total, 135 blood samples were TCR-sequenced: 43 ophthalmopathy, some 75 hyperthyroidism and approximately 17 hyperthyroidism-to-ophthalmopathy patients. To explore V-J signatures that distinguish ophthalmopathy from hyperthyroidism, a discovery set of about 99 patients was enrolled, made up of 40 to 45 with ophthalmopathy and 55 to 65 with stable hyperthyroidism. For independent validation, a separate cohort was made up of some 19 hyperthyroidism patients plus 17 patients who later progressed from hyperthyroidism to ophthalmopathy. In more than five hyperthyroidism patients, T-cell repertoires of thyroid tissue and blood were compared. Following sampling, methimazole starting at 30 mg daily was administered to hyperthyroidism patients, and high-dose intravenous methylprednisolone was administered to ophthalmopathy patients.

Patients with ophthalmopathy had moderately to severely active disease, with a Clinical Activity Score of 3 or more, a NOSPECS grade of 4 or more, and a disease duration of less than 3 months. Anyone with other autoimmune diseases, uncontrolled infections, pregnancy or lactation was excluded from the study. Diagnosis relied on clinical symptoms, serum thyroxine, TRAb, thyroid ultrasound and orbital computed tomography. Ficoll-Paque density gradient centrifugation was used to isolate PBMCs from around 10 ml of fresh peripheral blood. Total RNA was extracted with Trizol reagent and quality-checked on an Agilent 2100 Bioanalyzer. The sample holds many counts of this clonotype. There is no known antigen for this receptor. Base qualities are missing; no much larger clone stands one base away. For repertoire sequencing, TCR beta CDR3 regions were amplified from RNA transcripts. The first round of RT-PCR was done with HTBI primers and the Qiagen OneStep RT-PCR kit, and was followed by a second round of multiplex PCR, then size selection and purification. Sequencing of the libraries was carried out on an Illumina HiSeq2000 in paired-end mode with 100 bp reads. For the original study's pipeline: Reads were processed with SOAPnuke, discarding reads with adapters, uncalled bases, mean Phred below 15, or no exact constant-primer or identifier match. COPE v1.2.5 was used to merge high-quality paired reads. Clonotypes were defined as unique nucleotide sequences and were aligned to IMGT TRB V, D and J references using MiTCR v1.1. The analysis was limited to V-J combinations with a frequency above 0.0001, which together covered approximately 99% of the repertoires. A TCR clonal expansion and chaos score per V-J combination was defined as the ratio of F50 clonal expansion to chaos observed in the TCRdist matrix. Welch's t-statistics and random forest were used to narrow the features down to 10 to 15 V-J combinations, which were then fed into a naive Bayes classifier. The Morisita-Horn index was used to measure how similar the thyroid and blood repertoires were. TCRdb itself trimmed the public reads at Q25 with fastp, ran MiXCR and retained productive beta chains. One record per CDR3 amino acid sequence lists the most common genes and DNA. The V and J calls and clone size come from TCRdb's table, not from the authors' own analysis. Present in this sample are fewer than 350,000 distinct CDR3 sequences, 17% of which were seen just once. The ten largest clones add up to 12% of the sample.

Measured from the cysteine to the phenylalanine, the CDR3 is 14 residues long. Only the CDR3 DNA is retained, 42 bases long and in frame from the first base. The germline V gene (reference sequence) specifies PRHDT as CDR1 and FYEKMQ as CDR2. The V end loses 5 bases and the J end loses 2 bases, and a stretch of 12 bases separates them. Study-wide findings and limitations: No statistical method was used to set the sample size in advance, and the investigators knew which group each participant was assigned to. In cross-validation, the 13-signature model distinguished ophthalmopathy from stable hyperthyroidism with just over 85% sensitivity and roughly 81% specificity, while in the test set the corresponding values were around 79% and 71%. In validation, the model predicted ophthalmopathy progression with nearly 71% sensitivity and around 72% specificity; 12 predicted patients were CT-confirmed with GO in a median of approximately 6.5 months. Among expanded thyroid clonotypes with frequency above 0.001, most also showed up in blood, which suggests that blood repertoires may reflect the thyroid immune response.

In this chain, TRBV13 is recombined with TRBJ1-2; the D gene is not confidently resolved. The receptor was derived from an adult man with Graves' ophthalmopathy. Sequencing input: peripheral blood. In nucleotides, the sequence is TGTGCCAGCAGCCCTATAGGACGGAACTATGGCTACACCTTC. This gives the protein CASSPIGRNYGYTF.